These 11 T cell receptor beta chains share one sample of origin, sequenced in a study of T cell responses to AZD1222 COVID-19 vaccine. Repertoires were generated with immunoSEQ multiplex PCR, while TCRdb's copy carries only in-frame clones and drops some. The sample carries tens of thousands of clones, roughly 90% recorded once. This sample comprised peripheral blood, obtained on day 0 of AZD1222 vaccination. The receptors stem from an adult in good health.

The chain recombines TRBV4-3 with TRBJ2-2; D uncertain. This CDR3 has 17 amino acids. CDR1 and CDR2 (germline): LGHNA, YSLEER. The V gene lost 0 bases and the J gene lost 6 bases, with 17 bases spanning the gap. The CDR3 nucleotides are TGCGCCAGCAGCCAAGATCGGCCCTCCCGGTGGGCCGGGGAGCTGTTTTTT. Its protein product is CASSQDRPSRWAGELFF.

The rearrangement uses TRBV6-5 and TRBJ1-5, with TRBD1 matching 7 bases. J was trimmed by 4 bases and V by 6 bases; bases with no gene match: 3. Germline CDR1 and CDR2: MNHEY and SVGAGI. The CDR3 consists of 13 residues. For the CDR3, the DNA is TGTGCCAGCAGCAGACAGGGTAATCAGCCCCAGCATTTT. This translates into CASSRQGNQPQHF.

The chain joins TRBV6-5 to TRBJ1-6, with 7 nucleotides matching TRBD1. The ends lost 7 bases at V and 12 bases at J; junction bases unmatched: 6. Germline V gene sequence: CDR1 MNHEY, CDR2 SVGAGI. This CDR3 is built from 12 residues. This CDR3 is CASNRQGLPLHF. CDR3 coding DNA: TGTGCCAGCAACAGACAGGGATTACCCCTCCACTTT.

The chain couples TRBV7-9 to TRBJ2-7, with D uncertain. V lost 5 bases and J 2 bases, leaving 10 bases between the germline ends. CDR3 size: 13 residues. CDR1 and CDR2 (germline): SEHNR, FQNEAQ (reference sequence). CDR3 coding DNA: TGTGCCAGCAGCCCTATAAGGGCCTACGAGCAGTACTTC. It encodes CASSPIRAYEQYF. Supplemented by reference TRBV7-9 and TRBJ2-7, the full variable domain reads DTGVSQNPRHKITKRGQNVTFRCDPISEHNRLYWYRQTLGQGPEFLTYFQNEAQLEKSRLLSDRFSAERPKGSFSTLEIQRTEQGDSAMYLCASSPIRAYEQYFGPGTRLTVT.

This clone was counted only a few times. The rearrangement links TRBV9 to TRBJ2-1; a possible D gene is TRBD2 (6 bases). V was cut by 4 bases and J by 0 bases, with 14 bases left in between. The CDR3 spans 16 residues. CDR1 and CDR2 from the germline V gene are SGDLS and YYNGEE. CDR3 sequence (DNA): TGTGCCAGCAGCCGGGGCGGGACCCTCTCCTACAATGAGCAGTTCTTC. Translating gives CASSRGGTLSYNEQFF.

The J gene is TRBJ2-5, the V gene TRBV10-3; the D gene is possibly TRBD1 (6 bases). The germline CDR1 and CDR2 sequences are ENHRY and SYGVKD. Between the trimmed V and J ends, which lost 5 bases and 3 bases, there was a span of 16 bases. The CDR3 has 15 residues. Here the CDR3 DNA reads TGTGCCATCAGTCCCGCTCCCCCAGGGGAAGAGACCCAGTACTTC. Its translation is CAISPAPPGEETQYF.

This chain links TRBV10-3 with TRBJ2-5; 12 bases are shared with TRBD1. This CDR3 spans 14 amino acids. Germline CDR1 ENHRY, CDR2 SYGVKD. J gave up 2 bases and V 8 bases, and 3 bases lay outside the gene matches. The CDR3 region is CAISGQGAQETQYF. As DNA, the CDR3 is TGTGCCATCTCGGGACAGGGGGCGCAAGAGACCCAGTACTTC.

V is TRBV5-6 and J is TRBJ2-7, with D possibly matching TRBD1 (6 bases). V was shortened by 4 bases and J by 2 bases, with 10 bases between the two germline ends. Germline values: CDR1 SGHDT, CDR2 YYEEEE. The CDR3 sequence is 13 residues long. In nucleotides, the CDR3 is TGTGCCAGCAGCCACAGGGTAGCCTACGAGCAGTACTTC. It codes for CASSHRVAYEQYF.

V gene TRBV5-4 combines with J gene TRBJ2-3, with 12 bases identical to TRBD2. CDR3 length equals 12 residues. Trimming at V came to 4 bases and at J to 11 bases, leaving 2 bases not matched to a gene. Germline CDR1 and CDR2: SGHNT and YYREEE (reference sequence). CDR3 nucleotide sequence: TGTGCCAGCAGCCCGGGACTAGCGGGGCAGTATTTT. As protein: CASSPGLAGQYF.

The rearrangement uses TRBV6-2 or TRBV6-3 and TRBJ1-1; D gene ambiguous. CDR3 size: 13 residues. Trimming took off 2 bases at V and 5 bases at J, with 9 bases between the two ends. CDR1 and CDR2 (germline): MNHEY, SVGEGT. The CDR3 DNA reads as TGTGCCAGCAGTTACAGTTTTGGGACTGAAGCTTTCTTT. Protein: CASSYSFGTEAFF.

The V call is TRBV19, the J call TRBJ2-3; 7 bases agree with TRBD1. CDR3 length: 15 residues. After removal of 5 bases from V and 0 bases from J, the junction contained 5 bases not matched to a gene. Germline-derived CDR1 and CDR2 are LNHDA and SQIVND (reference sequence). The DNA for the CDR3 is TGTGCCAGTAGTTTATTGACAGGGAGCACAGATACGCAGTATTTT. Encoded protein: CASSLLTGSTDTQYF.